These T cell receptor beta chains were read from a single sample in a study of cytomegalovirus exposure and HLA in healthy donors. Method: immunoSEQ multiplex PCR; TCRdb's copy keeps in-frame clones and lacks some. The sample has some 190,000 clones, 70% to 75% seen once. Sequencing was performed on PBMCs. The receptors were sampled from a man aged 25-45 years in good health and CMV-seropositive. Each CDR3 is given with its conserved first and last residue. The D gene is left open where the match is weak. Some rows have no size entry. The others give once, few or many, or a class for an expanded clone.

TRBJ2-7 TRBD2 TRBV7-8 NA TGTGCCAGCAGCTTAGGGCGGGAGGGGTCCTACGAGCAGTACTTC CASSLGREGSYEQYF
TRBJ2-2 NA TRBV5-1 NA TGCGCCAGCAGCAAGGACAGGACCGGGGGGCTGTTTTTT CASSKDRTGGLFF
TRBJ1-1 TRBD1 TRBV2 NA TGTGCCAGCAGTGAACTGGGACAGTTGAACACTGAAGCTTTCTTT CASSELGQLNTEAFF
TRBJ2-3 TRBD2 TRBV4-3 NA TGCGCCAGCAGCCAAGATGCTAGCGGGGGGGCAGCGGGCACAGATACGCAGTATTTT CASSQDASGGAAGTDTQYF
TRBJ2-7 TRBD2 TRBV7-9 NA TGTGCCAGCAGCCCTAGCGGGTCCCTCTACGAGCAGTACTTC CASSPSGSLYEQYF
TRBJ2-5 NA TRBV15 few TGTGCCACCAGCAGAGGGACGGGGTACGAGACCCAGTACTTC CATSRGTGYETQYF
TRBJ2-7 TRBD2 TRBV5-1 NA TGCGCCAGCAGCTTCATCCGCGGGGGCTCCTACGAGCAGTACTTC CASSFIRGGSYEQYF
TRBJ2-3 TRBD2 TRBV4-1 NA TGCGCCAGCAGCCAAGAGGGACTAGCAAGAGATACGCAGTATTTT CASSQEGLARDTQYF
TRBJ1-2 NA TRBV9 NA TGTGCCAGCAGCGTAGGTTCTTCTGACTATGGCTACACCTTC CASSVGSSDYGYTF
TRBJ2-1 TRBD2 TRBV19 NA TGTGCCAGTACCAGCGGGAGAGGGAGTGAGCAGTTCTTC CASTSGRGSEQFF
TRBJ2-7 TRBD1 TRBV27 NA TGTGCCAGCAGTGGTGGAGACAGGGTCCACGAGCAGTACTTC CASSGGDRVHEQYF
TRBJ1-5 NA TRBV2 once TGTGCCAGCAGTCCACGGACGGGGAGCAATCAGCCCCAGCATTTT CASSPRTGSNQPQHF
TRBJ2-4 NA TRBV18 NA TGTGCCAGCTCACCGGGGACAGCGGGCAAAAACATTCAGTACTTC CASSPGTAGKNIQYF
TRBJ2-2 TRBD2 TRBV13 few TGTGCCAGCAGCCCCCGCGCGGGAGGAACGAACACCGGGGAGCTGTTTTTT CASSPRAGGTNTGELFF
TRBJ1-2 NA TRBV28 NA TGTGCCAGCAGTTTAAGTAGCGCCTATGGCTACACCTTC CASSLSSAYGYTF
TRBJ2-5 TRBD1 TRBV7-7 NA TGTGCTAGCAGTCCGATCGGACAGGGGGCCCGGGAGACCCAGTACTTC CASSPIGQGARETQYF
TRBJ2-5 TRBD2 TRBV28 NA TGTGCCAGCGGCCCCGGGAATAGCGGGGGTGAGACCCAGTACTTC CASGPGNSGGETQYF
TRBJ1-3 NA TRBV19 NA TGTGCCAGTAGTACCCTCGCCTCCTACTCTGGAAACACCATATATTTT CASSTLASYSGNTIYF
TRBJ1-4 TRBD1 TRBV6-6 NA TGTGCCAGCAGTTCACAGGGGGGAGTACGAGAAAAACTGTTTTTT CASSSQGGVREKLFF
TRBJ2-3 NA TRBV11-2 NA TGTGCCAGCAGCTTAGAAGGCGGACTCAGCACAGATACGCAGTATTTT CASSLEGGLSTDTQYF
TRBJ1-1 NA TRBV6-4 once TGTGCCAGCAGGACACGGGGGAGGGGGTTTGGTTATGCTTTCTTT CASRTRGRGFGYAFF
TRBJ2-7 NA TRBV25-1 once TGTGCCACCGGGAAAGGAGCCTACGAGCAGTACTTC CATGKGAYEQYF
TRBJ1-2 TRBD1 TRBV28 NA TGTGCCAGCAGTTCCGGACAGGGGGGAGGCTACACCTTC CASSSGQGGGYTF
TRBJ1-1 TRBD1 TRBV2 NA TGTGCCAGCAGTGCAGAACCAACGAACAGGGGACCAAAAGCTTTCTTT CASSAEPTNRGPKAFF
TRBJ1-3 NA TRBV19 NA TGTGCCAGTAGTACAACTACCAACTCTGGAAACACCATATATTTT CASSTTTNSGNTIYF
TRBJ2-3 NA TRBV9 few TGTGCCAGCAGCGTAGATTGGCCTAGCACAGATACGCAGTATTTT CASSVDWPSTDTQYF
TRBJ1-1 TRBD1 TRBV7-3 NA TGTGCCAGCAGCTTTGACAGGGACACTGAAGCTTTCTTT CASSFDRDTEAFF
TRBJ2-3 TRBD2 TRBV6-1 NA TGTGCCATTACTAGCGGGGCCGGCCCCACAGATACGCAGTATTTT CAITSGAGPTDTQYF
TRBJ1-1 NA TRBV7-9 NA TGTGCCAGCAGCCCCGGGACATCGAACACTGAAGCTTTCTTT CASSPGTSNTEAFF
TRBJ2-5 TRBD1 TRBV19 NA TGTGCCAGTACAGATTCAGGGGGTCTCCAAGAGACCCAGTACTTC CASTDSGGLQETQYF
TRBJ2-1 TRBD1 TRBV28 NA TGTGCCAGCAGTTTATCCCCGAAACAGGGGGCTTTGAACTACAATGAGCAGTTCTTC CASSLSPKQGALNYNEQFF